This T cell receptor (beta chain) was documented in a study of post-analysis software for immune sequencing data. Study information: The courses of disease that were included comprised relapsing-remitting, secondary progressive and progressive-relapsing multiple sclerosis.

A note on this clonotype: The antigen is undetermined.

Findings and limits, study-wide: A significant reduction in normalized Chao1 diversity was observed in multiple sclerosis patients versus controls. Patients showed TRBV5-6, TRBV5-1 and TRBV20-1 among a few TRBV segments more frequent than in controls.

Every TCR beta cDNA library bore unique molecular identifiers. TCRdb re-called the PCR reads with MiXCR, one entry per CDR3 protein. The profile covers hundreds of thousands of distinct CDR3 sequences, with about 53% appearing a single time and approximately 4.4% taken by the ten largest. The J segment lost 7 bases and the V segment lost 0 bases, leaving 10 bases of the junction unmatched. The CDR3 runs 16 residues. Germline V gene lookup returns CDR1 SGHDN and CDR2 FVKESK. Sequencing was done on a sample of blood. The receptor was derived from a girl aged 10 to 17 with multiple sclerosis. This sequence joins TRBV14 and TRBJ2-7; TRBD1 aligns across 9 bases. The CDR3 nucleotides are TGTGCCAGCAGCCAAGAGGTGGGACAGGGAGCGGATGAGCAGTACTTC. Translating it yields CASSQEVGQGADEQYF.